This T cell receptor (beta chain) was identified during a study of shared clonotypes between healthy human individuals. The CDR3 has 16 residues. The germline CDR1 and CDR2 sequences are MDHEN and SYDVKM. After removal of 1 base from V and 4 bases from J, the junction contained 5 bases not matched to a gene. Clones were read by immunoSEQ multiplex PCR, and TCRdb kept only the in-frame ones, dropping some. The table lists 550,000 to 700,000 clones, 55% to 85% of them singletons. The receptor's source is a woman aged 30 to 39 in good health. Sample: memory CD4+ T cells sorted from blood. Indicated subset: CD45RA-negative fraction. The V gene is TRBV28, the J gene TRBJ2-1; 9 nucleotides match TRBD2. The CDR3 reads CASSLSAGGLYNEQFF. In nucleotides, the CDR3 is TGTGCCAGCAGTTTATCTGCGGGAGGGTTATACAATGAGCAGTTCTTC.